This T cell receptor beta chain was sequenced during a study of T-cell reconstitution after alpha-beta-depleted transplantation in children. General observations from the study: It was surviving recipient T cells and thymic progenitors that gave some patients high TCRbeta diversity at day 60. Several hundred rapidly expanded clones from non-depleted graft cells reportedly supplied alpha-beta T cells about two months post-transplant. By one year post-transplant, T-cell counts and diversity largely arose from T cells that were newly produced.

During its preparation, the TCRbeta library received unique molecular identifiers. TCRdb independently ran MiXCR on the PCR reads; one entry per CDR3 protein. The sample records 450,000 to 600,000 distinct CDR3 sequences, 10% to 15% being singletons. The ends were cut back, 6 bases at V and 5 bases at J, with 10 bases in the middle. CDR1 is DFQATT and CDR2 is SNEGSKA in the germline V gene (reference sequence). This CDR3 is 11 amino acids long. This clonotype was seen only a few times. Its antigen is unknown. V gene TRBV20-1 combines with J gene TRBJ1-1; D is unclear. This sequence originates from a male patient aged 10 to 17 who had a stem cell transplant for acute myeloid leukemia, so the T cells may come from the graft donor. The sequencing here drew on PBMCs, mostly from graft donor cells, taken 360 days after TCRalphabeta/CD19-depleted stem cell transplant. The CDR3 DNA reads TGCAGTGCCGCCGTCGGGACTGAAGCTTTCTTT. Its protein product is CSAAVGTEAFF.